This T cell receptor beta chain was found in a study of Ad26.COV2.S vaccination and SARS-CoV-2 variants. Study as a whole: Each vaccinee took Ad26.COV2.S intramuscularly, once or twice 56 days apart.

Study observations and caveats: Placebo and vaccine recipients had non-spike TCR breadth that was similar. Reports say spike-specific CD8+ and CD4+ T cell responses covered substantial breadth after vaccination.

Documented treatment: over 15 received Ad26.COV2.S at low or high dose, single or two shots; several received placebo; per-sample allocation not given. Sampling took place 63 days after the first vaccine or placebo injection. Repertoires were generated with immunoSEQ multiplex PCR, while TCRdb's copy carries only in-frame clones and drops some. The sample holds fewer than 300,000 clones, more than 75% seen once. V was pared by 2 bases and J by 2 bases, with 4 bases of the junction left unmatched. CDR3 length equals 15 residues. The germline gives CDR1 MNHEY, CDR2 SVGAGI. For this clone: Its antigen remains unidentified.

This sample comprised peripheral blood, obtained in a trial of Ad26.COV2.S vaccine versus placebo. This chain uses TRBV6-5 with TRBJ2-7; TRBD1 matches 9 bases. The TCR sequence derives from a person aged 18 to 65 who received the Ad26.COV2.S COVID-19 vaccine or a placebo. CDR3 region: CASSYEGTGPYEQYF. As DNA, the CDR3 is TGTGCCAGCAGTTACGAGGGGACAGGGCCCTACGAGCAGTACTTC.